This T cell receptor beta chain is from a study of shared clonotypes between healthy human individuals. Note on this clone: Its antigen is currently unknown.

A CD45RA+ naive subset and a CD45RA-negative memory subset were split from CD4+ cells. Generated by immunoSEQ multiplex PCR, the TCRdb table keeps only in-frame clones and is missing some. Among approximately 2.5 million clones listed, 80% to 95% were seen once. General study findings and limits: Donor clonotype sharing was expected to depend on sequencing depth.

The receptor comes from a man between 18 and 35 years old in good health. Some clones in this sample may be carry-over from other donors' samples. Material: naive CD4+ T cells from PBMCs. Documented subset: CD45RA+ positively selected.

This chain's CDR3 is CASSERESPRETQYF. The CDR3 DNA follows: TGTGCCAGCAGTGAAAGAGAAAGTCCCAGAGAGACCCAGTACTTC. The V call is TRBV2, the J call TRBJ2-5; D gene ambiguous. The CDR3 is made up of 15 amino acids. V was pared by 2 bases and J by 4 bases, with 14 bases between. Germline loops: CDR1 SNHLY, CDR2 FYNNEI.